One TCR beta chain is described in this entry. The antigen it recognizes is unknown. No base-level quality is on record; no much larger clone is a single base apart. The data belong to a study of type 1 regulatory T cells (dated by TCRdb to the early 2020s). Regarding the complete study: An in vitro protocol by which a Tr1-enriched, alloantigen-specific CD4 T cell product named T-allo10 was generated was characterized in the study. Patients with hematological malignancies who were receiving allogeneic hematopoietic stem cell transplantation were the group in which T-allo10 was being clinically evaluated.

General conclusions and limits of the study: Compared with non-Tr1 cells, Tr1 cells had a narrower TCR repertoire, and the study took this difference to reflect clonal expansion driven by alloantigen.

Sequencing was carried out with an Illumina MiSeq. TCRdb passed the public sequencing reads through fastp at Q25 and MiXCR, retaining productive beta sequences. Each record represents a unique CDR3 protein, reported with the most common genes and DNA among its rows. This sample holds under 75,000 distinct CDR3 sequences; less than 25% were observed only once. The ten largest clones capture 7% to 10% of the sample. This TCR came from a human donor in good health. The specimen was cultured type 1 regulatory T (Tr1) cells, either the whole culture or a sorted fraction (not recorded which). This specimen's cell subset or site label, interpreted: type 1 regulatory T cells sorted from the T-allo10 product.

CDR3 sequence: CASSPRVTLQETQYF. Here is the DNA: TGTGCCAGCAGCCCCAGGGTGACGTTACAAGAGACCCAGTACTTC. The chain links TRBV7-9 with TRBJ2-5; tentative D gene TRBD1, with 5 bases matching. There are 15 amino acids in the CDR3, from cysteine to phenylalanine inclusive. Only the CDR3 portion is preserved as DNA: 45 bases, with reading frame beginning at the first base. As encoded in the germline V gene (reference sequence), CDR1 is SEHNR while CDR2 is FQNEAQ. The germline ends are 15 bases apart after V is trimmed by 5 bases and J by 2 bases.